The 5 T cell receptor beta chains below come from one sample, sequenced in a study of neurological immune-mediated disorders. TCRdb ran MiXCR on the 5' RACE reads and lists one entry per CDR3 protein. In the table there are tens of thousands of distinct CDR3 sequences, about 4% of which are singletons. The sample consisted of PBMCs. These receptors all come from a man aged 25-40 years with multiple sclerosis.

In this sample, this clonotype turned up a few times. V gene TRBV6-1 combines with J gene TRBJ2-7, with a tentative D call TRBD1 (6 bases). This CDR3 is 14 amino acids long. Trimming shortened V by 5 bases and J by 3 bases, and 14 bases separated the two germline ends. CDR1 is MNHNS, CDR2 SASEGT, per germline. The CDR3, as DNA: TGTGCCAGCAGTCCCGGGACAATGGGCTACGAGCAGTACTTC. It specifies CASSPGTMGYEQYF.

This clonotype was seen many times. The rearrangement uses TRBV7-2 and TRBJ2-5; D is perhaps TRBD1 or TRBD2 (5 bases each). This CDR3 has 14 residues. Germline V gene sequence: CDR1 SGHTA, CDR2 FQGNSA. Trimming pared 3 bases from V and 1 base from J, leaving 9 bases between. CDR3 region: CASSFGTIQETQYF. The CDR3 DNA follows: TGTGCCAGCAGCTTCGGGACCATCCAAGAGACCCAGTACTTC.

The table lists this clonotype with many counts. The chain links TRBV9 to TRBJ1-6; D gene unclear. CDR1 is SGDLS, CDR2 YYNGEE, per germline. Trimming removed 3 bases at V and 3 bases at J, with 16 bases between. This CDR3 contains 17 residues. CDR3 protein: CASSDRTGMDYNSPLHF. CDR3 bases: TGTGCCAGCAGCGACCGGACCGGGATGGACTATAATTCACCCCTCCACTTT.

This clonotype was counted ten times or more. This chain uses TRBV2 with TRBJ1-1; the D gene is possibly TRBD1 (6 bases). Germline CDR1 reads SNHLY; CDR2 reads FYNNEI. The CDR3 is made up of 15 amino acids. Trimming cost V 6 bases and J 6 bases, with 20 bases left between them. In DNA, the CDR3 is TGTGCCAGCAGGGTGACGGGACACCCCGTCGCTGAAGCTTTCTTT. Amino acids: CASRVTGHPVAEAFF. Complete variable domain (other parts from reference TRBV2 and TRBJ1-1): EPEVTQTPSHQVTQMGQEVILRCVPISNHLYFYWYRQILGQKVEFLVSFYNNEISEKSEIFDDQFSVERPDGSNFTLKIRSTKLEDSAMYFCASRVTGHPVAEAFFGQGTRLTVV.

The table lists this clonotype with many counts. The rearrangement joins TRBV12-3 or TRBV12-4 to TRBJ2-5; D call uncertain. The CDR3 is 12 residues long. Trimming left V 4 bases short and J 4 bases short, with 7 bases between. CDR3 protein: CASSSTRETQYF. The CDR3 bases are TGTGCCAGCAGTTCGACCCGAGAGACCCAGTACTTC.